A selection of T cell receptor beta chains follows, all from one sample in a study of blood T cell repertoires in COVID-19. The data were produced by immunoSEQ multiplex PCR, yet TCRdb's version contains in-frame clones alone and is incomplete. The top ten hold less than 20% of the sample, which has approximately 300,000 clones, roughly nine tenths seen once. Sequences were obtained from PBMCs or T cells enriched from blood (not recorded which). The source is a young woman who had recovered from COVID-19. CDR3s leave out the opening cysteine and the closing phenylalanine or tryptophan. D genes are given only for firm matches. Size is stated for part of the rows, as once, few or many counts, or as a class when the clone is expanded.

D: TRBD1; V: TRBV5-4; size: NA; J: TRBJ2-7; length: 12; CDR3: AITNRGSSYEQY
D: TRBD1; V: TRBV5-1; size: NA; J: TRBJ1-4; length: 14; CDR3: ASRSGTGATNEKLF
D: TRBD1; V: TRBV30; size: NA; J: TRBJ2-5; length: 9; CDR3: TGGFQETQY
D: NA; V: TRBV7-9; size: NA; J: TRBJ1-5; length: 12; CDR3: ASSPGFPNQPQH
D: NA; V: TRBV19; size: NA; J: TRBJ1-4; length: 11; CDR3: ASSGGFNEKLF
D: NA; V: TRBV5-1; size: NA; J: TRBJ2-1; length: 13; CDR3: ASSLSGSAYNEQF
D: TRBD1; V: TRBV5-5; size: once; J: TRBJ1-4; length: 13; CDR3: ASSFEQGFYEKLF
D: NA; V: TRBV4-3; size: NA; J: TRBJ1-2; length: 13; CDR3: ASSQEAGLRYGYT
D: TRBD1; V: TRBV28; size: NA; J: TRBJ1-5; length: 13; CDR3: ASSIRGPSNQPQH
D: TRBD1; V: TRBV7-2; size: NA; J: TRBJ1-5; length: 12; CDR3: ASSQGAGNQPQH
D: NA; V: TRBV19; size: NA; J: TRBJ2-1; length: 13; CDR3: ASSIMRSSRNEQF
D: TRBD1; V: TRBV5-1; size: few; J: TRBJ1-5; length: 13; CDR3: ASSPTGGSNQPQH
D: TRBD1; V: TRBV11-3; size: NA; J: TRBJ2-2; length: 15; CDR3: ASSFLTRDRDTGELF
D: TRBD1; V: TRBV19; size: NA; J: TRBJ1-1; length: 13; CDR3: ASRRQGAGNTEAF
D: NA; V: TRBV4-2; size: NA; J: TRBJ1-3; length: 13; CDR3: ASSHNVRHGNTIY
D: NA; V: TRBV7-3; size: NA; J: TRBJ2-3; length: 14; CDR3: ASSLYVGGGTDTQY
D: TRBD1; V: TRBV6-4; size: NA; J: TRBJ1-5; length: 13; CDR3: ASRFSGTGDQPQH
D: NA; V: TRBV6-5; size: NA; J: TRBJ1-1; length: 11; CDR3: ASRTGGNTEAF
D: TRBD1; V: TRBV20-1; size: NA; J: TRBJ1-1; length: 9; CDR3: SALTGYEAF
D: TRBD2; V: TRBV6-2/TRBV6-3; size: NA; J: TRBJ2-7; length: 13; CDR3: ASSYLTSGRGEQY
D: TRBD2; V: TRBV5-4; size: NA; J: TRBJ2-3; length: 14; CDR3: ASSSIAGGHKDTQY
D: TRBD2; V: TRBV7-2; size: NA; J: TRBJ2-7; length: 12; CDR3: ASSSSGGSYEQY
D: NA; V: TRBV27; size: NA; J: TRBJ2-1; length: 13; CDR3: ASLPNYSSYNEQF
D: NA; V: TRBV28; size: NA; J: TRBJ1-2; length: 11; CDR3: ASQDSTNYGYT
D: TRBD1; V: TRBV28; size: NA; J: TRBJ1-2; length: 12; CDR3: ASSTGVTNYGYT
D: NA; V: TRBV6-5; size: NA; J: TRBJ1-3; length: 13; CDR3: ASSYTSASGNTIY
D: NA; V: TRBV28; size: NA; J: TRBJ2-7; length: 11; CDR3: ASSQPLKSEQY
D: NA; V: TRBV3-1/TRBV3-2; size: NA; J: TRBJ2-7; length: 12; CDR3: ASSQGGGAAEQY
D: NA; V: TRBV12-3/TRBV12-4; size: NA; J: TRBJ1-2; length: 11; CDR3: ASRATGNYGYT
D: NA; V: TRBV19; size: NA; J: TRBJ2-7; length: 11; CDR3: ASSIGTIGEQY
D: NA; V: TRBV28; size: NA; J: TRBJ1-1; length: 9; CDR3: ASTGGIEAF
D: TRBD1; V: TRBV19; size: NA; J: TRBJ1-5; length: 14; CDR3: ASAEARGLDNQPQH
D: NA; V: TRBV11-3; size: NA; J: TRBJ1-2; length: 13; CDR3: ASSLSADSAHGYT
D: TRBD2; V: TRBV7-3; size: few; J: TRBJ2-1; length: 13; CDR3: ASSLSGGDYNEQF
D: TRBD1; V: TRBV5-1; size: NA; J: TRBJ2-5; length: 13; CDR3: ASRRTGTVGETQY
D: TRBD1; V: TRBV4-2; size: NA; J: TRBJ1-4; length: 13; CDR3: ASGVSGTEDEKLF
D: TRBD1; V: TRBV18; size: NA; J: TRBJ1-1; length: 13; CDR3: ASSPATGSHTEAF
D: NA; V: TRBV28; size: NA; J: TRBJ2-1; length: 14; CDR3: ASTTGGGPPYNEQF
D: NA; V: TRBV6-2/TRBV6-3; size: once; J: TRBJ2-2; length: 11; CDR3: ASSYPGVGELF
D: NA; V: TRBV5-4; size: once; J: TRBJ1-1; length: 12; CDR3: ASSESRGNTEAF
D: NA; V: TRBV4-3; size: NA; J: TRBJ1-4; length: 13; CDR3: ASSPRRATNEKLF
D: TRBD1; V: TRBV6-1; size: NA; J: TRBJ1-5; length: 12; CDR3: ASSLDRGKQPQH
D: TRBD1; V: TRBV5-1; size: NA; J: TRBJ1-1; length: 13; CDR3: ASSLETGLITEAF
D: TRBD1; V: TRBV28; size: NA; J: TRBJ1-4; length: 13; CDR3: ASSTSGQGYEKLF
D: NA; V: TRBV7-2; size: NA; J: TRBJ1-6; length: 14; CDR3: ASSLSEGSYNSPLH
D: TRBD1; V: TRBV25-1; size: NA; J: TRBJ2-2; length: 11; CDR3: ASSDGATGLVF
D: TRBD1; V: TRBV6-5; size: NA; J: TRBJ2-7; length: 14; CDR3: ASSYSLGQGAYEQY
D: TRBD2; V: TRBV18; size: NA; J: TRBJ2-1; length: 14; CDR3: ASSPTSGGNYNEQF
D: TRBD2; V: TRBV6-1; size: NA; J: TRBJ2-3; length: 17; CDR3: ASSDRDYAGLAGGDTQY
D: NA; V: TRBV19; size: NA; J: TRBJ2-2; length: 11; CDR3: ASSRVLTGELF
D: TRBD1; V: TRBV6-2/TRBV6-3; size: NA; J: TRBJ2-1; length: 12; CDR3: ASSSQGSYNEQF
D: TRBD2; V: TRBV5-1; size: NA; J: TRBJ2-1; length: 13; CDR3: ASRLAGDSYNEQF
D: NA; V: TRBV4-3; size: once; J: TRBJ1-6; length: 11; CDR3: ASSLLDKSPLH
D: NA; V: TRBV27; size: NA; J: TRBJ2-2; length: 13; CDR3: ASSLKQGNTGELF
D: NA; V: TRBV7-2; size: NA; J: TRBJ2-7; length: 10; CDR3: ASSNGQIEQY
D: TRBD1; V: TRBV28; size: NA; J: TRBJ1-6; length: 12; CDR3: ASILTRGLGPLH
D: TRBD2; V: TRBV9; size: NA; J: TRBJ2-1; length: 15; CDR3: ASSVDHGTSGSDEQF